The 22 T cell receptor beta chains below were found in one sample sequenced in a study of CD8 T cells in ankylosing spondylitis. TCRdb used MiXCR to reprocess the 5' RACE reads, holding one entry per CDR3 protein. The profile shows 200,000 or so distinct CDR3 sequences, 18% of them singletons. The sample comprised blood, either unsorted or a sorted T cell fraction (not recorded which). The receptors come from a male donor under 35 with ankylosing spondylitis or in good health (not recorded which).

The rearrangement joins TRBV20-1 to TRBJ2-5; 13 bases fit TRBD2. Looked up from germline, CDR1 is DFQATT and CDR2 is SNEGSKA (reference sequence). This CDR3 has 15 amino acids. V lost 6 bases, J lost 2 bases, and 6 bases stayed unmatched. CDR3 in amino acids: CSATRLAGGQETQYF. In nucleotides, the CDR3 is TGCAGTGCAACTCGACTAGCGGGGGGACAAGAGACCCAGTACTTC.

Turning to this clonotype: Relative to the germline gene, one junction end is altered; a read error may explain this. The CDR3 is CASSLATGRVSGEILFF. The CDR3, as DNA: TGTGCCAGCAGCTTAGCGACAGGTCGGGTTTCTGGTGAAATACTGTTTTTT. The V gene is TRBV7-8, the J gene TRBJ1-4, with D maybe TRBD1 (6 bases). The length of the CDR3 is 17 residues. CDR1 and CDR2 from the germline V gene are SGHVS and FQNEAQ.

V gene TRBV20-1 combines with J gene TRBJ2-3; 11 bases map to TRBD2. Germline CDR1 DFQATT, CDR2 SNEGSKA (reference sequence). The CDR3 length is 15 residues. Unmatched junction bases numbered 7, after V lost 4 bases and J lost 4 bases. CDR3 in DNA: TGCAGTGCTAAATATAGCGGGAGGGCCCCAGATACGCAGTATTTT. The encoded protein is CSAKYSGRAPDTQYF.

This clonotype was detected many times. V gene TRBV5-1 combines with J gene TRBJ2-2; 7 positions match TRBD2. This CDR3 is 16 amino acids long. The V gene's germline CDR1 is SGHRS and CDR2 YFSETQ. J was trimmed by 1 base and V by 4 bases; bases with no gene match: 7. The CDR3 nucleotides read TGCGCCAGCAGCCCCAGACTAGCAGGGAACACCGGGGAGCTGTTTTTT. As protein: CASSPRLAGNTGELFF.

The genes are TRBV30 and TRBJ2-7; a weak D match, TRBD1 (7 bases). The CDR3 runs to 14 residues. Deletions cut 4 bases from V and 2 bases from J, with 15 bases between. Germline values: CDR1 GTSNPN, CDR2 SVGIG (reference sequence). This CDR3 reads CAWNRGTVTYEQYF. DNA of the CDR3: TGTGCCTGGAATCGGGGGACAGTTACCTACGAGCAGTACTTC.

The table lists this clonotype with many counts. The chain recombines TRBV5-1 with TRBJ2-5, with 10 bases that match TRBD2. V lost 2 bases and J lost 2; bases outside the gene matches: 9. The CDR3 has 17 residues. CDR1 is SGHRS and CDR2 is YFSETQ in the germline V gene. The CDR3 is CASSFGAGGRGQETQYF. The DNA for the CDR3 is TGCGCCAGCAGCTTTGGAGCGGGAGGGCGGGGTCAAGAGACCCAGTACTTC.

Many counts were recorded for this clonotype. This chain links TRBV4-3 with TRBJ2-5; TRBD2 matches 7 bases. CDR3 length equals 18 residues. Looked up from germline, CDR1 is LGHNA and CDR2 is YSLEER. The V gene end was trimmed by 0 bases and the J gene end by 5 bases; junction bases not matched to a gene: 15. The CDR3 DNA sequence: TGCGCCAGCAGCCAAGAGAAGGGTATATCGGGGGGTATGGAGACCCAGTACTTC. Translating it yields CASSQEKGISGGMETQYF.

This clonotype was recorded at least ten times. The rearrangement links TRBV12-3 or TRBV12-4 to TRBJ1-1; no clear D. This CDR3 is 14 amino acids long. V was trimmed by 6 bases and J by 7 bases, leaving 18 bases between them. CDR3 DNA sequence: TGTGCCAGCAGCGGCGGCTGGGGTTTAGATGAAGCTTTCTTT. Translating it yields CASSGGWGLDEAFF.

This clonotype occurred many times. The chain combines TRBV20-1 with TRBJ2-7; TRBD1 agrees at 7 bases. V lost 6 bases, J lost 5 bases, and 7 bases stayed unmatched. Germline V gene sequence: CDR1 DFQATT, CDR2 SNEGSKA (reference sequence). The CDR3 extends over 12 amino acids. The CDR3 loop is CSAPRGGHEQYF. The CDR3 bases are TGCAGTGCCCCCCGAGGGGGCCACGAGCAGTACTTC.

This clonotype appeared many times. The genes are TRBV29-1 and TRBJ2-5; a possible D gene is TRBD1 (6 bases). V was cut by 7 bases and J by 1 base, with 10 bases left in between. This CDR3 is 12 amino acids long. Germline V CDR1 and CDR2: SQVTM, ANQGSEA. The CDR3 here is CSGRTAQETQYF. CDR3 sequence (DNA): TGCAGCGGGCGGACAGCCCAAGAGACCCAGTACTTC.

This clonotype showed up many times. The rearrangement joins TRBV20-1 to TRBJ2-7, with 7 positions matching TRBD1. V shed 5 bases, J shed 2 bases, and the junction held 12 bases outside the gene matches. Germline V gene data show CDR1 as DFQATT and CDR2 as SNEGSKA (reference sequence). This CDR3 spans 15 amino acids. The DNA of the CDR3 is TGCAGTGCTGACAGGGCGGCTGTCTTCCCCTACGAGCAGTACTTC. Amino acid sequence: CSADRAAVFPYEQYF.

Concerning this clonotype itself: This sequence may be a read error, since a much larger clone differs from it by one base. The V gene is TRBV30, the J gene TRBJ2-1, with 8 positions matching TRBD2. Germline CDR1 and CDR2: GTSNPN and SVGIG (reference sequence). CDR3 length: 13 amino acids. CDR3 bases: TGTGCCTGGAAGCGGGAGTTCCTCAATGAGCAGCTCTTC. This codes for CAWKREFLNEQLF.

This chain joins TRBV25-1 and TRBJ2-5; 10 bases agree with TRBD1. The germline V gene encodes CDR1 MGHDK and CDR2 SYGVNS. CDR3 length equals 17 residues. The junction had 7 bases not matched to a gene; V was cut back by 1 base and J by 2 bases. In nucleotides, the CDR3 is TGTGCCAGCAGTGAATGGGGGACAGGGGTTCGGCAAGAGACCCAGTACTTC. Translated, it gives CASSEWGTGVRQETQYF.

The chain links TRBV29-1 to TRBJ2-1; a weak D match, TRBD2 (5 bases). The CDR3 sequence is 11 residues long. In germline, CDR1 is SQVTM, CDR2 ANQGSEA. V was cut by 4 bases and J by 6 bases, with 7 bases left in between. CDR3: CSVVSVNEQFF. CDR3 sequence (DNA): TGCAGCGTTGTTAGCGTCAATGAGCAGTTCTTC.

This clonotype has ten or more counts. The genes are TRBV20-1 and TRBJ2-7; a possible D gene is TRBD2 (5 bases). V lost 5 bases and J lost 7, with 24 bases in between. The CDR3 is 15 residues long. CDR1 is DFQATT, CDR2 SNEGSKA, per germline (reference sequence). CDR3 nucleotide sequence: TGCAGTGCTGAGGTTGGCGGGTCCTACGTCTGGGAGCAGTACTTC. Its translation is CSAEVGGSYVWEQYF.

This clonotype was detected many times. The chain combines TRBV29-1 with TRBJ2-1, with no clear D. The CDR3 totals 14 residues. Germline CDR1 and CDR2: SQVTM and ANQGSEA. The V end was cut by 8 bases, the J end by 9 bases, with 23 bases between. This CDR3 is CSLIPGSLISEQFF. For the CDR3, the DNA is TGCAGCTTGATCCCGGGCAGCCTAATAAGTGAGCAGTTCTTC.

The sample holds many counts of this clonotype. The gene calls are TRBV7-9 and TRBJ2-1, with TRBD2 identical over 8 bases. Germline V gene sequence: CDR1 SEHNR, CDR2 FQNEAQ (reference sequence). The trim removed 5 bases at V and 5 bases at J, leaving 23 bases unmatched. The CDR3 is 20 residues long. The DNA of the CDR3 is TGTGCCAGCAGCCGTAGCTCTGGGCTAGCGGGTGGAGGGTCCCACAATGAGCAGTTCTTC. It translates to CASSRSSGLAGGGSHNEQFF.

This clonotype was seen more than once but under ten times. A much bigger clone sits one base away, suggesting this may be a read error. The V gene is TRBV25-1, the J gene TRBJ1-1; D is uncertain. The CDR3 is made up of 15 amino acids. The germline V gene encodes CDR1 MGHDK and CDR2 SYGVNS. The CDR3 DNA follows: TGTCCCAGCAGTGAATCGGGTATCGGGAACACTGAAGCTTTCTTT. Encoded protein: CPSSESGIGNTEAFF.

There are many counts of this clonotype. The chain employs TRBV12-3 or TRBV12-4 and TRBJ2-1; D is undetermined. The CDR3 is 11 residues long. V dropped 3 bases and J dropped 11 bases, with 8 bases sitting between them. The CDR3 loop reads CASSFSLQQFF. Here the CDR3 DNA reads TGTGCCAGCAGTTTTTCTCTCCAGCAGTTCTTC.

DNA of the CDR3: TGTGCCAGCAGCTTAGCTGGTATGGGCCCCGATACGCAGTATTTT. Translating it yields CASSLAGMGPDTQYF. The V call is TRBV7-2, the J call TRBJ2-3; D gene ambiguous. The CDR3 spans 15 residues. Trimming shortened V by 0 bases and J by 6 bases, and 13 bases separated the two germline ends. Germline CDR1 and CDR2: SGHTA and FQGNSA.

This clonotype showed up many times. This chain links TRBV20-1 with TRBJ2-1; no reliable D call. V gave up 0 bases and J gave up 3 bases, with 9 bases separating them. The CDR3 consists of 14 residues. In germline, CDR1 is DFQATT, CDR2 SNEGSKA (reference sequence). CDR3 region: CSARDQKVYNEQFF. The CDR3, as DNA: TGCAGTGCTAGAGATCAGAAGGTCTACAATGAGCAGTTCTTC.

The table lists this clonotype with many counts. The rearrangement uses TRBV28 and TRBJ2-7; 7 bases align to TRBD1. Unmatched junction bases numbered 5, after V lost 7 bases and J lost 5 bases. Looked up from germline, CDR1 is MDHEN and CDR2 is SYDVKM. This CDR3 comprises 12 residues. CDR3 sequence: CASTRQGHEQYF. The CDR3, as DNA: TGTGCCAGCACGCGACAGGGCCACGAGCAGTACTTC. Using reference TRBV28 and TRBJ2-7 for the parts outside the CDR3, the full variable domain is DVKVTQSSRYLVKRTGEKVFLECVQDMDHENMFWYRQDPGLGLRLIYFSYDVKMKEKGDIPEGYSVSREKKERFSLILESASTNQTSMYLCASTRQGHEQYFGPGTRLTVT.